Listed here are 11 T cell receptor beta chains from one sample, sequenced in a study of post-analysis software for immune sequencing data (dated by TCRdb to between 2014 and 2016). Results and caveats for the whole study, not just this receptor: Roughly 5 TRBV segments, including TRBV5-6, TRBV5-1 and TRBV20-1, were significantly more frequent in patients than controls.

The method behind the library was PCR. Sequencing was performed on an Illumina HiSeq 2500. To reduce PCR and sequencing biases, unique molecular identifiers were built into the TCR beta cDNA libraries. Starting from the raw public reads, TCRdb applied fastp trimming at Q25, assembled clones with MiXCR and retained in-frame beta chains. CDR3 protein sequences are deduplicated, and each keeps its most common genes and DNA. Recorded for this sample are 450,000 or so distinct CDR3 sequences; 40% to 55% of them occurred a single time. The ten largest clones capture over 10% of the sample. The antigens for these receptors are not known. What was sequenced was blood. These TCRs come from a girl aged 10-17 years with multiple sclerosis.

The chain couples TRBV20-1 to TRBJ2-4, with 7 bases aligning to TRBD2. The CDR3 spans 13 residues. J was trimmed by 13 bases and V by 5 bases; bases with no gene match: 14. CDR1 is DFQATT, CDR2 SNEGSKA, per germline (reference sequence). CDR3 DNA sequence: TGCAGTGCTGGCCCACTTGGGGGGAGGGAGCAGTACTTC. Translating gives CSAGPLGGREQYF.

This clonotype was recorded a few times. The gene calls are TRBV4-1 and TRBJ2-5; D gene uncertain. This CDR3 spans 14 amino acids. From germline, CDR1 is MGHRA and CDR2 YSYEKL. The V gene lost 5 bases and the J gene lost 0 bases, with 10 bases spanning the gap. The DNA for the CDR3 is TGCGCCAGCAGCGGCCGTCAGGACCAAGAGACCCAGTACTTC. As protein: CASSGRQDQETQYF.

The chain joins TRBV7-9 to TRBJ2-5; D tentatively reads TRBD1 or TRBD2 (6 bases each). Trimming removed 8 bases at V and 0 bases at J, with 10 bases between. The CDR3 covers 13 residues. The germline V gene encodes CDR1 SEHNR and CDR2 FQNEAQ (reference sequence). The CDR3 loop is CASRGRNQETQYF. For the CDR3, the DNA is TGTGCCAGCCGGGGGCGTAACCAAGAGACCCAGTACTTC.

V usage is TRBV12-3 or TRBV12-4 and J usage is TRBJ2-7; D ambiguous. The CDR3 covers 15 residues. Trimming took 3 bases from V and 0 from J, leaving 12 bases between them. CDR3 sequence: CASSLSPANSYEQYF. The CDR3 DNA reads TGTGCCAGCAGTTTGTCCCCGGCAAACTCCTACGAGCAGTACTTC.

The gene calls are TRBV6-1 and TRBJ2-1; 10 bases line up with TRBD2. The V and J ends lost 0 bases and 10 bases, in that order; junction bases with no gene match: 6. The CDR3 has 15 amino acids. Germline V gene sequence: CDR1 MNHNS, CDR2 SASEGT. In nucleotides, the CDR3 is TGTGCCAGCAGTGAAGCCCTAGCGGGAGTGAAGGAGCAGTTCTTC. Its protein product is CASSEALAGVKEQFF.

This clonotype was recorded a few times. This chain links TRBV3-1 with TRBJ2-7, with 7 nucleotides matching TRBD1. The CDR3 runs to 16 residues. V trimming: 2 bases; J trimming: 3 bases; junction bases outside the gene matches: 10. CDR1 is LGHDT, CDR2 YNNKEL, per germline (reference sequence). CDR3 residues: CASSQSLGQAFYEQYF. The DNA of the CDR3 is TGTGCCAGCAGCCAAAGTCTAGGACAGGCGTTCTACGAGCAGTACTTC.

This clonotype turned up a few times. The gene calls are TRBV10-3 and TRBJ2-5, with D possibly being TRBD1 (6 bases). The ends were cut back, 8 bases at V and 3 bases at J, with 22 bases in the middle. The CDR3 totals 16 residues. The germline V gene has CDR1 ENHRY and CDR2 SYGVKD. This CDR3 reads CAILPYREVWEETQYF. The CDR3 DNA follows: TGTGCCATCCTCCCCTACAGGGAAGTTTGGGAAGAGACCCAGTACTTC.

This chain links TRBV4-2 with TRBJ2-2; D might be TRBD1 or TRBD2, each matching 5 bases. Trimming cost V 0 bases and J 3 bases, with 17 bases left between them. The CDR3 sequence is 18 residues long. Germline V CDR1 and CDR2: LGHNA, YNFKEQ. CDR3 protein: CASSQDTGTQLHTGELFF. The CDR3 region has the DNA TGTGCCAGCAGCCAAGATACCGGGACCCAATTGCACACCGGGGAGCTGTTTTTT.

The chain uses TRBV3-1 and TRBJ2-5; no reliable D call. CDR3 length: 13 amino acids. V lost 1 base and J 4 bases, leaving 7 bases between the germline ends. The germline V gene has CDR1 LGHDT and CDR2 YNNKEL (reference sequence). CDR3 nucleotide sequence: TGTGCCAGCAGCCAAGCCCCCGGAGAGACCCAGTACTTC. It encodes CASSQAPGETQYF.

The V and J genes are TRBV27 and TRBJ2-2, with D unclear. Deletions cut 5 bases from V and 4 bases from J, with 14 bases between. The V gene's germline CDR1 is MNHEY and CDR2 SMNVEV (reference sequence). The CDR3 is made up of 15 amino acids. The CDR3 sequence is CASSQTWARTGELFF. In DNA form, the CDR3 reads TGTGCCAGCAGTCAGACGTGGGCGCGCACCGGGGAGCTGTTTTTT.

This clonotype has only a few counts. The chain combines TRBV7-9 with TRBJ2-7; D unclear. V gave up 1 base and J gave up 1 base, with 8 bases separating them. From germline, CDR1 is SEHNR and CDR2 FQNEAQ (reference sequence). The CDR3 sequence is 14 residues long. CDR3 sequence (DNA): TGTGCCAGCAGCTTAGTTGCGGATTCCTACGAGCAGTACTTC. Its protein product is CASSLVADSYEQYF.